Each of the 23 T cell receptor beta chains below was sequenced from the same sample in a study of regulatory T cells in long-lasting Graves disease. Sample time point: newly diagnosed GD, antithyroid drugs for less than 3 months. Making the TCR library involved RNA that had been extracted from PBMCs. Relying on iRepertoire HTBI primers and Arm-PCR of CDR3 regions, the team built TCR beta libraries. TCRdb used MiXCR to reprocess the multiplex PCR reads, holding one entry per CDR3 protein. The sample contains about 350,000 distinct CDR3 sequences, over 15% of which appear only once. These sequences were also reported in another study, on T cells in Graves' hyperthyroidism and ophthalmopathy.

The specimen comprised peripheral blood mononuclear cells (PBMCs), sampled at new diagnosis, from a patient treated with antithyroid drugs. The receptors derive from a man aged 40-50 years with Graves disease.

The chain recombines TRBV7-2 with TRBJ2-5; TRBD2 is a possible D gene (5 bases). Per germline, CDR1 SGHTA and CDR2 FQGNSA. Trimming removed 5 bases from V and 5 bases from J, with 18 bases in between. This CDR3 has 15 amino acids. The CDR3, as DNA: TGTGCCAGCAGCCGGATAGGCCAGTCGGGGGAGACCCAGTACTTC. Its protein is CASSRIGQSGETQYF.

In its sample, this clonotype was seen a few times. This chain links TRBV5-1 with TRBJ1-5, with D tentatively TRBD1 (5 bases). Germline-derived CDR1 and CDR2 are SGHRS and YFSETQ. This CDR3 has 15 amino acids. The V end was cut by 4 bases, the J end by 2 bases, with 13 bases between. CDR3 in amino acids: CASSVGDGGNQPQHF. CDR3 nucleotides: TGCGCCAGCAGCGTTGGGGACGGGGGCAATCAGCCCCAGCATTTT.

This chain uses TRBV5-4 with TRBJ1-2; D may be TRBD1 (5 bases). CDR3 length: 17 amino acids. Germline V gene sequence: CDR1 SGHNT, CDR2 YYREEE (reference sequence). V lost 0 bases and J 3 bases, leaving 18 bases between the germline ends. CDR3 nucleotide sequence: TGTGCCAGCAGCTTGGCCTCGATGGGGCGCTGGGACTATGGCTACACCTTC. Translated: CASSLASMGRWDYGYTF.

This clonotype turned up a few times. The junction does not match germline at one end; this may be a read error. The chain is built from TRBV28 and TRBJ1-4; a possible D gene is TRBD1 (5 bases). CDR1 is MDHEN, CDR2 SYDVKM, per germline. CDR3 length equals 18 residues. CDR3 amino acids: CASSGGGAGPIADEKLLF. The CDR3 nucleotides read TGTGCCAGCAGTGGGGGTGGTGCAGGCCCTATTGCCGATGAAAAACTGCTTTTT.

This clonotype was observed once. CDR3 residues: CASSGQGASNIQYF. The CDR3 DNA follows: TGTGCCAGCAGTGGACAGGGGGCATCAAACATTCAGTACTTC. The chain employs TRBV3-1 and TRBJ2-4; 11 bases map to TRBD1. Germline trimming cut 6 bases from V and 6 bases from J; bases unmatched to any gene: 4. CDR1 LGHDT and CDR2 YNNKEL come from the germline V gene (reference sequence). The CDR3 contains 14 residues.

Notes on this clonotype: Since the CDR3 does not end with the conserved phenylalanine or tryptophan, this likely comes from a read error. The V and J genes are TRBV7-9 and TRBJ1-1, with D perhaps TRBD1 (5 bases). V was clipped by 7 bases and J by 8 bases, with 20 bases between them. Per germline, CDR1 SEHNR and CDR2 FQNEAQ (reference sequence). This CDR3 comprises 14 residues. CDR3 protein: CASTQTTETKEAFL. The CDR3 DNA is TGTGCCAGCACCCAGACGACAGAGACAAAGGAAGCTTTCCTT.

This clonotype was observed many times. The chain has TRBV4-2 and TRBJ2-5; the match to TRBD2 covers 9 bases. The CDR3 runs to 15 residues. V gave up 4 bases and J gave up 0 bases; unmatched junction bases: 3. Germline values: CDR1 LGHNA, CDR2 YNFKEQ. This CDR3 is CASSLKRGDQETQYF. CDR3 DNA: TGTGCCAGCAGCCTCAAGCGGGGGGACCAAGAGACCCAGTACTTC.

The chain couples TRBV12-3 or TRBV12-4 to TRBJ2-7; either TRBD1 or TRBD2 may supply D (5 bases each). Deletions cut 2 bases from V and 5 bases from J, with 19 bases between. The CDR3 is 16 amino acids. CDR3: CASSLSLQGRRHEQYF. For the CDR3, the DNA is TGTGCCAGCAGTTTAAGTCTCCAGGGACGTCGCCACGAGCAGTACTTC.

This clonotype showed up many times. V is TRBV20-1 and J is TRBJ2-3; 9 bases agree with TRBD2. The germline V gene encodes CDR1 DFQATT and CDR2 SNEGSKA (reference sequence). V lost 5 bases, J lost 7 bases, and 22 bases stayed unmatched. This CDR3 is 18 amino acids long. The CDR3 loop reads CSAAGVPAGGGAGYTQYF. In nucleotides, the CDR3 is TGCAGTGCTGCGGGTGTGCCCGCAGGCGGGGGGGCTGGCTATACGCAGTATTTT.

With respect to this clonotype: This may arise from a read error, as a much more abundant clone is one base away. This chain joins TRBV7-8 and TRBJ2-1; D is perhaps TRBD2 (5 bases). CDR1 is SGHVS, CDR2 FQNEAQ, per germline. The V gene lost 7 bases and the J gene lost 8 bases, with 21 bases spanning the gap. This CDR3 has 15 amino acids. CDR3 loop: CASTTSGFLGDEQFF. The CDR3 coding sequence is TGTGCCAGCACCACCAGCGGCTTTCTCGGCGATGAGCAGTTCTTC.

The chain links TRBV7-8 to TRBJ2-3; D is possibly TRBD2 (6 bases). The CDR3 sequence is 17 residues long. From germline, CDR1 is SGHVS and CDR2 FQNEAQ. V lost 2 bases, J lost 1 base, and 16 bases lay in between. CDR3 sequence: CASSLWAGASGTDTQYF. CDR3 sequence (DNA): TGTGCCAGCAGCTTATGGGCTGGGGCTAGCGGCACAGATACGCAGTATTTT.

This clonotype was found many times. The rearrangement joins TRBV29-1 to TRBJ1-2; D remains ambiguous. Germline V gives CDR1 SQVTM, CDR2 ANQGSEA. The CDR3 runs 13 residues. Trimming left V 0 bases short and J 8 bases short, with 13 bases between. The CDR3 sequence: CSVEDIVDGGYTF. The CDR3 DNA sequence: TGCAGCGTTGAAGATATAGTAGATGGCGGCTACACCTTC.

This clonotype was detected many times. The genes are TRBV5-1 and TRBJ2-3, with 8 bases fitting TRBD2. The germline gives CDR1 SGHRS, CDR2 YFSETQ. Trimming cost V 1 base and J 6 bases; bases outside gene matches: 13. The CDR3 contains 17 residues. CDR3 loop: CASSLRLAYATSDTQYF. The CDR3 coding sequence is TGCGCCAGCAGCTTGCGACTAGCGTACGCCACAAGTGATACGCAGTATTTT. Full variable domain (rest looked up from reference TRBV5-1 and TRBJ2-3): KAGVTQTPRYLIKTRGQQVTLSCSPISGHRSVSWYQQTPGQGLQFLFEYFSETQRNKGNFPGRFSGRQFSNSRSEMNVSTLELGDSALYLCASSLRLAYATSDTQYFGPGTRLTVL.

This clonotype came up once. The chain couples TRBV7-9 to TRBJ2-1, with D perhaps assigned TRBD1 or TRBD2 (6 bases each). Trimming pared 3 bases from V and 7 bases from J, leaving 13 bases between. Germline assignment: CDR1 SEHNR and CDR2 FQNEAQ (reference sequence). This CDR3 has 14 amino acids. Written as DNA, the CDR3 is TGTGCCAGCAGCTTCGAGGGGGGATGGAATGAGCAGTTCTTC. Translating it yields CASSFEGGWNEQFF.

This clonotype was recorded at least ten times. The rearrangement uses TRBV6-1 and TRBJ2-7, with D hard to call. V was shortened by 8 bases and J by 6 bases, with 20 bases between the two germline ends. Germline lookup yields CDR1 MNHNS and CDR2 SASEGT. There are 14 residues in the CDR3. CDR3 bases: TGTGCCAGCGAAGGACGGTCTGACCCTACCGAGCAGTACTTC. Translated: CASEGRSDPTEQYF.

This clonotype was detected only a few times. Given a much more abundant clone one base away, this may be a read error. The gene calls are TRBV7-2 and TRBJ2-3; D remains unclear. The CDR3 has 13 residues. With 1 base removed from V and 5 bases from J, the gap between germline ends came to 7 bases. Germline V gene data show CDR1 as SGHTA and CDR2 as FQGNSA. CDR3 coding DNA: TGTGCCAGCAGCTTAGTTCTTCGAGATACGCAGTATTTT. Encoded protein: CASSLVLRDTQYF.

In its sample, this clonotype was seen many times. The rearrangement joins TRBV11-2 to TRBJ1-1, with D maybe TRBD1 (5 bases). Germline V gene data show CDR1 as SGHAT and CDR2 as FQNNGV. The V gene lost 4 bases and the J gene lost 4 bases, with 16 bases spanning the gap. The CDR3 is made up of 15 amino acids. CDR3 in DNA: TGTGCCAGCAGCTCCCCTGCTGGGGGAAGCACTGAAGCTTTCTTT. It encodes CASSSPAGGSTEAFF.

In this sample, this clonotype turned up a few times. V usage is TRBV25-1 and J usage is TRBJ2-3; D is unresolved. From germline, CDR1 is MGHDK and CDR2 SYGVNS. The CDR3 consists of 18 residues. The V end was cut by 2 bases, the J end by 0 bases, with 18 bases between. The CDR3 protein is CASSEPSRGTESTDTQYF. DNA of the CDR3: TGTGCCAGCAGTGAACCGAGTCGAGGCACGGAGAGCACAGATACGCAGTATTTT.

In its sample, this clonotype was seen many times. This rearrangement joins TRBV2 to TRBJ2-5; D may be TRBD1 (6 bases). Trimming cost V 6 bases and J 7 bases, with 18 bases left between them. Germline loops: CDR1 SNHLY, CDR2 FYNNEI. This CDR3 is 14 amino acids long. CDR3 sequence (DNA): TGTGCCAGCAGCGAGGACAGATTTGGGGGGACCCAGTACTTC. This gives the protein CASSEDRFGGTQYF.

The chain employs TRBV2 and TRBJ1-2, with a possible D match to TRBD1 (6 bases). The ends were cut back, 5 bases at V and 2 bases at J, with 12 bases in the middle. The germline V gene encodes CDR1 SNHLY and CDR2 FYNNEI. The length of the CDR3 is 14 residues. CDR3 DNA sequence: TGTGCCAGCAGTCGGCAGCAGGGGAACTATGGCTACACCTTC. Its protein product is CASSRQQGNYGYTF.

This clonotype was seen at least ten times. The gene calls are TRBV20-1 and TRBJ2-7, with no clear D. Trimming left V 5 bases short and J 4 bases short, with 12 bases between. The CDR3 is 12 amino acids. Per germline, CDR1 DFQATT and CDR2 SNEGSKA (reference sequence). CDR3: CSARSLGYEQYF. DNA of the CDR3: TGCAGTGCTCGCTCTCTAGGATACGAGCAGTACTTC.

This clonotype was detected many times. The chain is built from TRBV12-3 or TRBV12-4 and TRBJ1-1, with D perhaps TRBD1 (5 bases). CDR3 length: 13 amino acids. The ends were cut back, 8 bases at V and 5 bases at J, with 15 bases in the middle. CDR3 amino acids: CASGVGARTEAFF. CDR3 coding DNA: TGTGCCAGCGGTGTTGGGGCTCGGACTGAAGCTTTCTTT.

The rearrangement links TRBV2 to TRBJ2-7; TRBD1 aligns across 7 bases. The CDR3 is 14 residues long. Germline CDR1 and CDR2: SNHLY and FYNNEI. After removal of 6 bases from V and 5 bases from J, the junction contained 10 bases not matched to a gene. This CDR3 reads CASSKSDRYHEQYF. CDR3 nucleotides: TGTGCCAGCAGCAAATCGGACAGGTACCACGAGCAGTACTTC.